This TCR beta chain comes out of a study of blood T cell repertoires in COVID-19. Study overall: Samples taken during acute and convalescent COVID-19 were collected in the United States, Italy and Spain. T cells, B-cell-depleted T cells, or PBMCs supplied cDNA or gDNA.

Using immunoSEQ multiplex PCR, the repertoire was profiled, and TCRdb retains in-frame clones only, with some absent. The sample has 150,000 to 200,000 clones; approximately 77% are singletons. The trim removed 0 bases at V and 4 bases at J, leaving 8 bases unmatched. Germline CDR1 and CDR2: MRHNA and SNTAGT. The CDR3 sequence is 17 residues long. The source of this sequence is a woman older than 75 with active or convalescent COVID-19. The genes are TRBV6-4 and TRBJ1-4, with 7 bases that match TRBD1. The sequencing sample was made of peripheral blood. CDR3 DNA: TGTGCCAGCAGTGACTCGAATGTGGGACAGCTTAATGAAAAACTGTTTTTT. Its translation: CASSDSNVGQLNEKLFF.